The T cell receptor (beta chain) described here comes from a study of blood T cell repertoires in COVID-19 (dated by TCRdb to about 2020). Describing the broader study: Samples from collaborators originated in the United States, Italy and Spain and spanned both the acute and convalescent phases of COVID-19. The prospective study material was composed of cDNA or gDNA derived from T cells, B-cell-depleted T cells, or PBMCs. Deeply sampled blood TCRbeta repertoires from subjects exposed to, actively infected with, or recovered from COVID-19 were included in the dataset. The repertoires were released in a freely available public database meant as a resource for research on the immune response to SARS-CoV-2. Samples were obtained from the ongoing ImmuneRACE study (first 160 participants) and from 1,254 subjects provided by 6 global collaborators. Sample metadata almost always included a de-identified subject ID, COVID-19 status, age in years and sex. Where available, HLA class I and class II types were taken from metadata supplied by the sample provider and were not determined by assay-based typing.

Study-wide conclusions, independent of this receptor: The quantity of clinical and demographic metadata differed by source and by participant and was supplied without curation.

TCRbeta CDR3 regions were amplified from genomic DNA using the immunoSEQ Assay, a bias-controlled multiplex PCR. As for the authors' bioinformatics: The number of nucleated cells in each sample was estimated by amplification of reference gene primers within the assay. To quantify the absolute abundance of each unique TCRbeta CDR3 rearrangement, sequence reads were collapsed and filtered. For each sample, productive Simpson clonality was calculated as the square root of Simpson's diversity index across productive rearrangements. TCRdb provides this immuneACCESS table in a form limited to in-frame rearrangements. Some clones are lacking; in checked studies, under half of them reflect an unresolved V gene, and why the rest are absent is not known. That table supplies the V and J calls and clone size; D and trimming were determined from the DNA. The table for this sample lists around 300,000 clones; around 90% of them were counted only once. The ten largest clones add up to 0.85% to 1% of the sample.

Germline trimming: 7 bases from V, 6 bases from J; junction bases outside gene matches: 9. For CDR1 and CDR2, the germline V gene lists MDHEN and SYDVKM. The CDR3 spans 14 residues, from the cysteine through the phenylalanine. Only the CDR3 region is kept as DNA, spanning 42 bases read in frame from base 1. A second Seattle source provided samples from volunteer blood donors who had recovered from COVID-19. Collaborating institutions collected whole blood in K2EDTA tubes following their own protocols. For TCRbeta analysis, collaborators shipped samples in one of three forms: frozen whole blood, isolated PBMCs, or DNA extracted from either of those sample types. A remark on this clone: Its recognized antigen is unknown. No clone much larger than this one lies a single base away; base qualities are absent.

The rearranged chain carries TRBV28 and TRBJ2-7; 10 middle bases align to TRBD1. The sequence was collected from a middle-aged woman who had recovered from COVID-19. Sequenced material: peripheral blood. The nucleotide sequence is TGTGCCAGCAATCCGACAGGGGGCTTTCCCGAGCAGTACTTC. The encoded protein is CASNPTGGFPEQYF.